Presented here are 9 T cell receptor beta chains from one specimen sequenced in a study of cytomegalovirus exposure and HLA in healthy donors. PCR amplification relied on 60 Vbeta primers (plus 13 Jbeta primers). Sequenced by immunoSEQ multiplex PCR; TCRdb stores in-frame clones only, minus some. In the table there are roughly 190,000 clones, roughly 80% of which are singletons. The material sequenced was PBMCs. The receptors derive from a man aged 45-65 years in good health and CMV-seronegative.

CDR3 loop: CASSPLTGPGAFF. For the CDR3, the DNA is TGTGCCAGCTCACCACTCACAGGCCCTGGGGCTTTCTTT. The chain recombines TRBV18 with TRBJ1-1; possibly TRBD1 for D (5 bases). This CDR3 has 13 amino acids. V lost 1 base and J 11 bases, leaving 14 bases between the germline ends. Per the germline V gene, CDR1 is KGHSH and CDR2 is LQKENI. Variable domain in full (rest from reference TRBV18 and TRBJ1-1): NAGVMQNPRHLVRRRGQEARLRCSPMKGHSHVYWYRQLPEEGLKFMVYLQKENIIDESGMPKERFSAEFPKEGPSILRIQQVVRGDSAAYFCASSPLTGPGAFFGQGTRLTVV.

The CDR3 DNA reads as TGTGCCAGCAGCCTTCAAACCTATAATTCACCCCTCCACTTT. Its protein product is CASSLQTYNSPLHF. The genes are TRBV4-2 and TRBJ1-6, with D unresolved. The CDR3 extends over 14 amino acids. The germline V and J ends were trimmed by 4 bases and 2 bases, with 6 bases remaining between them. CDR1 is LGHNA, CDR2 YNFKEQ, per germline.

The chain links TRBV7-2 to TRBJ2-1; 11 nucleotides match TRBD1. The length of the CDR3 is 15 residues. Germline V gives CDR1 SGHTA, CDR2 FQGNSA. After removal of 3 bases from V and 6 bases from J, the junction contained 4 bases not matched to a gene. The CDR3 here is CASSLRGQGGNEQFF. In DNA form, the CDR3 reads TGTGCCAGCAGCTTGCGGGGACAGGGGGGCAATGAGCAGTTCTTC.

The V gene is TRBV29-1, the J gene TRBJ2-3; D is uncertain. The CDR3 runs to 12 residues. Germline V lookup: CDR1 SQVTM, CDR2 ANQGSEA. Trimming shortened V by 3 bases and J by 2 bases, and 6 bases separated the two germline ends. CDR3 coding DNA: TGCAGCGTTGACAGTAACACAGATACGCAGTATTTT. Protein sequence: CSVDSNTDTQYF.

The V call is TRBV4-1, the J call TRBJ1-6; D might be TRBD1 (5 bases). This CDR3 comprises 13 residues. The germline V and J ends were trimmed by 4 bases and 12 bases, with 13 bases remaining between them. The germline CDR1 and CDR2 sequences are MGHRA and YSYEKL. The CDR3 loop reads CASSPRGFEPLHF. CDR3 nucleotides: TGCGCCAGCAGCCCCCGGGGGTTTGAACCCCTCCACTTT.

On this clone: In the same sample, other DNA sequences code for this CDR3. This chain links TRBV9 with TRBJ1-1; D gene unclear. This CDR3 is built from 14 residues. Germline V gene data show CDR1 as SGDLS and CDR2 as YYNGEE. The V and J ends lost 0 bases and 0 bases respectively, with 6 bases between them. The CDR3 region has the DNA TGTGCCAGCAGCGTAGGGGCAATGAACACTGAAGCTTTCTTT. Translating it yields CASSVGAMNTEAFF.

The sample holds one count of this clone. The chain recombines TRBV7-9 with TRBJ2-3, with 15 bases that match TRBD2. Germline values: CDR1 SEHNR, CDR2 FQNEAQ (reference sequence). Germline trimming cut 5 bases from V and 2 bases from J; bases unmatched to any gene: 8. The CDR3 runs to 18 residues. The CDR3 sequence is CASSKGLAGGPHTDTQYF. CDR3 nucleotides: TGTGCCAGCAGCAAGGGACTAGCGGGGGGCCCCCACACAGATACGCAGTATTTT.

Only a few counts were recorded for this clone. The chain is built from TRBV6-5 and TRBJ1-1; perhaps TRBD1 as D (5 bases). Trimming left V 5 bases short and J 11 bases short, with 18 bases between. Germline V gives CDR1 MNHEY, CDR2 SVGAGI. The CDR3 totals 13 residues. As DNA, the CDR3 is TGTGCCAGCAGTATCGTCGAATTGGGGCGGGCTTTCTTT. It translates to CASSIVELGRAFF.

The chain combines TRBV9 with TRBJ1-3; D ambiguous. The V gene lost 4 bases and the J gene lost 8 bases, with 13 bases spanning the gap. This CDR3 has 13 residues. Germline V lookup: CDR1 SGDLS, CDR2 YYNGEE. This chain's CDR3 is CASSPSLLDTIYF. In DNA, the CDR3 is TGTGCCAGCAGCCCGAGCCTTCTGGACACCATATATTTT.